A single sample gave rise to the 22 T cell receptor beta chains below, sequenced in a study of identical twins (dated by TCRdb to about 2016). Library preparation was by 5' RACE. TCRdb names Illumina HiSeq 2000 as the instrument used. TCRdb reprocessed the public reads (quality trimming at Q25 with fastp, clone calling with MiXCR) and kept in-frame beta chains. Entries that share a CDR3 protein sequence are merged under the most common genes and DNA. In all, the sample holds some 500,000 distinct CDR3 sequences, and roughly 21% of those were seen once. Approximately 0.95% of the sample belongs to the ten largest clones. The same sample was also used in a study of T cells expressing NK-cell markers.

The sample consisted of CD4+ T cells sorted from blood. These receptors all come from a woman aged 18-29 years in good health.

This chain connects TRBV6-1 to TRBJ1-2; no clear D. CDR1 and CDR2 (germline): MNHNS, SASEGT. The ends were cut back, 4 bases at V and 2 bases at J, with 5 bases in the middle. This CDR3 contains 12 residues. The CDR3 loop is CASSGENYGYTF. CDR3 bases: TGTGCCAGCAGTGGAGAGAACTATGGCTACACCTTC.

The rearrangement joins TRBV10-3 to TRBJ2-2; D is uncertain. The CDR3 sequence is 14 residues long. Looked up from germline, CDR1 is ENHRY and CDR2 is SYGVKD. With 6 bases removed from V and 3 bases from J, the gap between germline ends came to 11 bases. The CDR3: CAIREALDTGELFF. The CDR3 nucleotides read TGTGCCATCAGGGAAGCGCTTGACACCGGGGAGCTGTTTTTT.

This clonotype was counted between two and nine times. The chain joins TRBV5-1 to TRBJ2-5; 9 bases are shared with TRBD2. The CDR3 consists of 14 residues. V shed 5 bases, J shed 13 bases, and the junction held 15 bases outside the gene matches. Looked up from germline, CDR1 is SGHRS and CDR2 is YFSETQ. CDR3 protein: CASRATSGQNPLYF. Written as DNA, the CDR3 is TGCGCCAGCAGAGCTACTAGCGGGCAGAATCCCCTGTACTTC.

The V gene is TRBV6-1, the J gene TRBJ2-1; D is perhaps TRBD2 (5 bases). CDR1 MNHNS and CDR2 SASEGT come from the germline V gene. The V end lost 5 bases, the J end lost 2 bases, and 10 bases lay between the germline ends. This CDR3 spans 14 amino acids. CDR3 loop: CASSLQAAYNEQFF. The CDR3 DNA is TGTGCCAGCAGTCTTCAAGCGGCCTACAATGAGCAGTTCTTC.

This clonotype was recorded at least ten times. The chain uses TRBV10-3 and TRBJ2-1; D is possibly TRBD1 (5 bases). Germline V gene sequence: CDR1 ENHRY, CDR2 SYGVKD. The germline V and J ends were trimmed by 4 bases and 9 bases, with 13 bases remaining between them. The CDR3 extends over 13 amino acids. The CDR3 reads CAISVGREGEQFF. CDR3 nucleotides: TGTGCCATCAGTGTCGGCAGGGAAGGTGAGCAGTTCTTC.

The table lists this clonotype with a few counts. The chain couples TRBV20-1 to TRBJ2-7, with D uncertain. The V end was cut by 3 bases, the J end by 2 bases, with 17 bases between. CDR1 DFQATT and CDR2 SNEGSKA come from the germline V gene (reference sequence). The length of the CDR3 is 15 residues. CDR3 coding DNA: TGCAGTGCTAGGAAGGGCGGCCCGGCAGCCTACGAGCAGTACTTC. This translates into CSARKGGPAAYEQYF.

The chain has TRBV7-9 and TRBJ2-3, with 7 bases aligning to TRBD2. This CDR3 spans 17 amino acids. V trimming: 0 bases; J trimming: 0 bases; junction bases outside the gene matches: 6. From germline, CDR1 is SEHNR and CDR2 FQNEAQ (reference sequence). CDR3 sequence reads: CASSLAPGLPSTDTQYF. In DNA, the CDR3 is TGTGCCAGCAGCTTAGCGCCGGGACTACCTAGCACAGATACGCAGTATTTT. Looking up the rest from reference TRBV7-9 and TRBJ2-3 gives the full variable domain: DTGVSQNPRHKITKRGQNVTFRCDPISEHNRLYWYRQTLGQGPEFLTYFQNEAQLEKSRLLSDRFSAERPKGSFSTLEIQRTEQGDSAMYLCASSLAPGLPSTDTQYFGPGTRLTVL.

J is TRBJ1-5 and V is TRBV6-1; D is uncertain. Trimming left V 7 bases short and J 0 bases short, with 10 bases between. This CDR3 is built from 14 residues. CDR1 is MNHNS, CDR2 SASEGT, per germline. For the CDR3, the DNA is TGTGCCAGCATTCCGTCCTATAGCAATCAGCCCCAGCATTTT. Translation: CASIPSYSNQPQHF.

In its sample, this clonotype was seen once. The chain combines TRBV20-1 with TRBJ2-4; D may correspond to TRBD1 or TRBD2 (6 bases each). The CDR3 covers 13 residues. V gave up 6 bases and J gave up 3 bases, with 12 bases separating them. Germline CDR1 DFQATT, CDR2 SNEGSKA (reference sequence). In DNA form, the CDR3 reads TGCAGTGCGCGGGACACCAACAAAAACATTCAGTACTTC. The encoded protein is CSARDTNKNIQYF.

This chain connects TRBV7-2 to TRBJ1-2; TRBD1 is a possible D gene (5 bases). Germline loops: CDR1 SGHTA, CDR2 FQGNSA. V shed 1 base and J shed 0 bases, with 9 bases lying between them. The CDR3 loop spans 15 amino acids. The CDR3 protein is CASSLVGDANYGYTF. The CDR3 nucleotides read TGTGCCAGCAGCTTAGTTGGGGACGCTAACTATGGCTACACCTTC.

This clonotype was counted a few times. V is TRBV10-2 and J is TRBJ2-5; tentative D call: TRBD1 (6 bases). Deletions cut 2 bases from V and 5 bases from J, with 9 bases between. Germline V gene data show CDR1 as WSHSY and CDR2 as SAAADI. The CDR3 totals 13 residues. CDR3 residues: CASSEQGRETQYF. The CDR3 coding sequence is TGCGCCAGCAGTGAGCAGGGGCGCGAGACCCAGTACTTC.

This clonotype turned up a few times. The rearrangement links TRBV12-3 or TRBV12-4 to TRBJ2-4; 9 bases are shared with TRBD1. The CDR3 contains 15 residues. The V gene end was trimmed by 6 bases and the J gene end by 3 bases; junction bases not matched to a gene: 6. The CDR3 DNA sequence: TGTGCCAGCAGCCTGACAGGGGGTGACAAAAACATTCAGTACTTC. Encoded protein: CASSLTGGDKNIQYF.

The chain employs TRBV11-2 and TRBJ2-1, with 9 bases that match TRBD2. V lost 6 bases to trimming and J lost 9 bases; unmatched junction nucleotides: 12. Germline values: CDR1 SGHAT, CDR2 FQNNGV. This CDR3 is built from 15 residues. The CDR3 nucleotides are TGTGCCAGCAGGTTTAGCGGGAGCATTATTGGTGAGCAGTTCTTC. Amino acid sequence: CASRFSGSIIGEQFF.

This clonotype has just a few counts. The chain carries TRBV5-6 and TRBJ1-2; TRBD1 agrees at 7 bases. Per the germline V gene, CDR1 is SGHDT and CDR2 is YYEEEE. The CDR3 consists of 16 residues. With V trimmed by 0 bases and J by 0 bases, 5 bases remained unmatched. This chain's CDR3 is CASSLDRDRANYGYTF. The CDR3 region has the DNA TGTGCCAGCAGCTTGGACCGGGACAGAGCTAACTATGGCTACACCTTC.

The chain carries TRBV10-1 and TRBJ2-3; 11 positions agree with TRBD2. V was clipped by 4 bases and J by 2 bases; unmatched bases: 14. The CDR3 covers 19 residues. Germline V gene sequence: CDR1 WNHNN, CDR2 SYGVQD (reference sequence). The CDR3, as DNA: TGCGCCAGCAGTGGAGACTCTCCCTTAGCGGGAGGGGTCACAGATACGCAGTATTTT. Residues: CASSGDSPLAGGVTDTQYF.

The chain uses TRBV7-2 and TRBJ2-2; the D gene could be TRBD1 or TRBD2 (5 bases each). The V end was cut by 3 bases, the J end by 4 bases, with 12 bases between. Germline V gene sequence: CDR1 SGHTA, CDR2 FQGNSA. The CDR3 extends over 15 amino acids. CDR3 protein: CASSLGPPTTGELFF. CDR3 sequence (DNA): TGTGCCAGCAGCTTGGGACCCCCTACCACCGGGGAGCTGTTTTTT.

The rearrangement uses TRBV2 and TRBJ2-2; TRBD1 aligns across 10 bases. The CDR3 is 15 amino acids. The V and J ends lost 6 bases and 6 bases, in that order; junction bases with no gene match: 7. Germline V CDR1 and CDR2: SNHLY, FYNNEI. CDR3 bases: TGTGCCAGCAGCGTAAGGGGGACAGGGGCCGGGGAGCTGTTTTTT. It is translated as CASSVRGTGAGELFF.

CDR3 amino acids: CASSLGGPTNNQPQHF. Here the CDR3 DNA reads TGTGCCAGCAGCTTAGGCGGCCCGACTAACAATCAGCCCCAGCATTTT. The rearrangement links TRBV7-8 to TRBJ1-5; the D is unclear. The CDR3 spans 16 residues. The V gene's germline CDR1 is SGHVS and CDR2 FQNEAQ. The V end was cut by 1 base, the J end by 3 bases, with 13 bases between.

The V gene is TRBV20-1, the J gene TRBJ2-1; D is possibly TRBD1 (6 bases). The germline CDR1 and CDR2 sequences are DFQATT and SNEGSKA (reference sequence). This CDR3 has 12 amino acids. With 1 base removed from V and 9 bases from J, the gap between germline ends came to 10 bases. CDR3 coding DNA: TGCAGTGCTAGAGCAGGGGAAGGTGAGCAGTTCTTC. As protein: CSARAGEGEQFF.

This clonotype has just a few counts. The V gene is TRBV21-1, the J gene TRBJ2-1. TRBV21-1 is marked as a pseudogene. The CDR3 covers 13 residues. The CDR3 is CASSKEHDTEQFF. The CDR3 DNA sequence: TGTGCCAGCAGCAAAGAGCACGATACTGAGCAGTTCTTC.

CDR3 in amino acids: CASSLFRRAEAFF. For the CDR3, the DNA is TGTGCCAGCAGTTTATTTCGTCGAGCTGAAGCTTTCTTT. The chain combines TRBV12-3 or TRBV12-4 with TRBJ1-1, with D unresolved. This CDR3 is 13 amino acids long. V was clipped by 2 bases and J by 6 bases, with 10 bases between them.

The sample holds a few counts of this clonotype. The genes are TRBV21-1 and TRBJ2-6. TRBV21-1 is described as a pseudogene. This CDR3 is built from 20 residues. CDR3 region: CASSKVTEKKLLTGANVLTF. The CDR3 DNA reads as TGTGCCAGCAGCAAAGTCACAGAGAAAAAATTATTAACTGGGGCCAACGTCCTGACTTTC.